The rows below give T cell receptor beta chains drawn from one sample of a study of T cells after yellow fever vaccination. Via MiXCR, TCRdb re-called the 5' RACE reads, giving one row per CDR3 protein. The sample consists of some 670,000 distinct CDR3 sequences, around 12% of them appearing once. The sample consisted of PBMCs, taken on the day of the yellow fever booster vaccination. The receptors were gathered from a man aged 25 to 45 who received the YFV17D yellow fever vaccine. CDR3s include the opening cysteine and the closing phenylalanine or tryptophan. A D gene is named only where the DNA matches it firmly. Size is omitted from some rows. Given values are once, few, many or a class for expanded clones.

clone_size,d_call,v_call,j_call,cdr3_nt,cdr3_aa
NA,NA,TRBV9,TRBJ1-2,TGTGCCAGCAGCGTAGACGGGGGGGGAGCCGATGGTGGCTACACCTTC,CASSVDGGGADGGYTF
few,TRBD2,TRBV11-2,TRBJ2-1,TGTGCCAGCAGCTTAGGCCCGGGACTAGCGGGGAGCTCCTACAATGAGCAGTTCTTC,CASSLGPGLAGSSYNEQFF
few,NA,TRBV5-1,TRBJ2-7,TGCGCCAGCAGCTTGGGGGGGTCAGGTAGCGAGCAGTACTTC,CASSLGGSGSEQYF
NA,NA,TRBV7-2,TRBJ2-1,TGTGCCAGCAGCTTAGAACTAGTGGTCGGTGAGCAGTTCTTC,CASSLELVVGEQFF
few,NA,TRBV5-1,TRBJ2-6,TGCGCCAGCAGCTTGGAGTGGTTCTCTGGGGCCAACGTCCTGACTTTC,CASSLEWFSGANVLTF
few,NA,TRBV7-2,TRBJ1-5,TGTGCCAGCAGCGCGACAGGATGGTTTCAGCCCCAGCATTTT,CASSATGWFQPQHF
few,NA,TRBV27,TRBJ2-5,TGTGCCAGCGGGGGTTGGGGTCGAGAGACCCAGTACTTC,CASGGWGRETQYF
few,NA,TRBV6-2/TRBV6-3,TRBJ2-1,TGTGCCAGCAGCTCCGACCGCCGGAGCTCCTACAATGAGCAGTTCTTC,CASSSDRRSSYNEQFF
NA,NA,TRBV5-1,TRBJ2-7,TGCTCCAGCAGCTTGTTGGATGGGGCCGGTGTCCACTACGAGCAGTACTTC,CSSSLLDGAGVHYEQYF
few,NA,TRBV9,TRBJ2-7,TGTGCCAGCAGCGTAGATGGCCGGCCCTCCTACGAGCAGTACTTC,CASSVDGRPSYEQYF
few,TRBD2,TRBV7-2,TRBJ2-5,TGTGCCAGCAGCTCAAGAGTGGGGGGGTACCAAGAGACCCAGTACTTC,CASSSRVGGYQETQYF
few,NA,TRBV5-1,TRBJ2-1,TGCGCCAGCAGCTTGGGTGGGGAAAACAATGAGCAGTTCTTC,CASSLGGENNEQFF
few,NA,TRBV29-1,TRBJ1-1,TGCAGCGTTGTCGGTAGTGGGAACACTGAAGCTTTCTTT,CSVVGSGNTEAFF
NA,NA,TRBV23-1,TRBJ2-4,TGCGCCAGCAGTCAAGTTTTCCGGGACCGGGTAAAGATTCAGTACTTC,CASSQVFRDRVKIQYF
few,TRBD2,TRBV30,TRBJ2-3,TGTGCCTGCGCGGGAGGGCTCGTCACAGATACGCAGTATTTT,CACAGGLVTDTQYF
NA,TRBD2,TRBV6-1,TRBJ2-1,TGTGCCACCACCCTTAGCGGGACTCTCGACAATGAGCAGTTCTTC,CATTLSGTLDNEQFF
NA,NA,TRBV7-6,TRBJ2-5,TGTGCCAGCAGCTTAGAGGGGGAGGGGGAGACCCAGTACTTC,CASSLEGEGETQYF
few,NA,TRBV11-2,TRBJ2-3,TGTGCCAGCAGCTCCCCCGCCGGTGCGGGCACAGATACGCAGTATTTT,CASSSPAGAGTDTQYF
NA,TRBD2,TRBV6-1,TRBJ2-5,TGTGCCAGCCGCGGGGGGAACCAAGAGACCCAGTACTTC,CASRGGNQETQYF
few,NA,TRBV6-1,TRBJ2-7,TGTGCCAGCAGTGAAGCCGGGTTGCCCTACGAGCAGTACTTC,CASSEAGLPYEQYF
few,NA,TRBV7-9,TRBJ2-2,TGTGCCAGCAGCCAACTCCTAGCCACATCGAACACCGGGGAGCTGTTTTTT,CASSQLLATSNTGELFF
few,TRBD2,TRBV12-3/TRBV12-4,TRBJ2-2,TGTGCCAGCATTCGAACTAGCGCAGACACCGGGGAGCTGTTTTTT,CASIRTSADTGELFF
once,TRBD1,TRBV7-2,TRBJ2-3,TGTGCCAGCAGCCAGGGGGTTGGGGAATCCAGGAGGCAGTATTTT,CASSQGVGESRRQYF
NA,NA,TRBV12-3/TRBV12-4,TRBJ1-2,TGTGCCAGCAGTTTAAGGACGGCCTATGGCTACACCTTC,CASSLRTAYGYTF
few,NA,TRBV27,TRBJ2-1,TGTGCCAGCAGTTTTGGGTCAAGCTCCTACAATGAGCAGTTCTTC,CASSFGSSSYNEQFF
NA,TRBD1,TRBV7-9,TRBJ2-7,TGTGCCAGCAGCTTTAGCGCCGGGACAGGGAGTCACGAGCAGTACTTC,CASSFSAGTGSHEQYF
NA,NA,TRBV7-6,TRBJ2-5,TGTGCCAGCAGCCCGAACCGATGGACACACCAAGAGACCCAGTACTTC,CASSPNRWTHQETQYF
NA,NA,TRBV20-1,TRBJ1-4,TGCAGTTCCACAGGGCGTCCGGCAACTAATGAAAAACTGTTTTTT,CSSTGRPATNEKLFF
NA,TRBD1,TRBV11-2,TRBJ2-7,TGTGCCAGCAGCTTCGGGACAGGGAGCGTGTTCGAGCAGTACTTC,CASSFGTGSVFEQYF
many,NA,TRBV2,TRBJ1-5,TGTGCCAGCAGTGAATCGGGGGGTCAGCCCCAGCATTTT,CASSESGGQPQHF
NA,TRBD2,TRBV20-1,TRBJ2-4,TGCAGCACCTACGAACGGGGCGGGAGGGCCTTGGAAAAAAACATTCAGTACTTC,CSTYERGGRALEKNIQYF
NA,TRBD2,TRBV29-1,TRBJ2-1,TGCAGCGTGGGACTAGCGGATAACAATGAGCAGTTCTTC,CSVGLADNNEQFF
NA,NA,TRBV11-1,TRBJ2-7,TGTGCCAGCAGCGCGACAGGTTCCGTCGCTTTCGAGCAGTACTTC,CASSATGSVAFEQYF
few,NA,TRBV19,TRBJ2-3,TGTGCCAGTAGTATGGGAGGAGGCGGAGGAGATACGCAGTATTTT,CASSMGGGGGDTQYF
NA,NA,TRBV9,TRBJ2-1,TGTGCCAGCAGCCCCCAGGCGGGACTTACCAATGAGCAGTTCTTC,CASSPQAGLTNEQFF
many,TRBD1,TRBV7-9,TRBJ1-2,TGTGCCAGCAGCTCCCGGACAGGGTTCTATGGCTACACCTTC,CASSSRTGFYGYTF
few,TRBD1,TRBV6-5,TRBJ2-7,TGTGCCAGCAGTTCCCCCGATCTGGACAGGGGGTCCTACGAGCAGTACTTC,CASSSPDLDRGSYEQYF
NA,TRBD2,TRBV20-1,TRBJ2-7,TGCAGTGCTAGTTCCAAGACTAGCGGGAGCTCCTACGAGCAGTACTTC,CSASSKTSGSSYEQYF
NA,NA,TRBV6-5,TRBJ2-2,TGTGCCAGCACTCCGAACACCGGGGAGCTGTTTTTT,CASTPNTGELFF
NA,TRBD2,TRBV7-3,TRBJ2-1,TGTGCCAGCAGCGTGTCCGGGACTAGCGGCCCTGATGAGCAGTTCTTC,CASSVSGTSGPDEQFF
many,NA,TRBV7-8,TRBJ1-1,TGTGCCAGCACTCAAGGGGCCAGCAACACTGAAGCTTTCTTT,CASTQGASNTEAFF
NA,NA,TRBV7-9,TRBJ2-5,TGTGCCAGCAGCTTAGGGGCTTTAGAGACCCAGTACTTC,CASSLGALETQYF
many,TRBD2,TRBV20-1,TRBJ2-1,TGCAGTGCTGCCGGGACTAGCGGCAAAGAGGAGCAGTTCTTC,CSAAGTSGKEEQFF
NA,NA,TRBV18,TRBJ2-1,TGTGCCAGCTCACAAGGGGACGGCTCCTACAATGAGCAGTTCTTC,CASSQGDGSYNEQFF
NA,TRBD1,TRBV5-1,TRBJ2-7,TGCGCCAGCAGCGTGGACAGGGGCGAAAGCTACGAGCAGTACTTC,CASSVDRGESYEQYF
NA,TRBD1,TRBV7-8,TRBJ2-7,TGTGCCAGCAGCTTAGGGACAGGGGTGTCCTACGAGCAGTACTTC,CASSLGTGVSYEQYF
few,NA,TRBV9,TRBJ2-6,TGTGCCAGCAGCGTCTCCCCCGGTGGCGGAACCTCTGGGGCCAACGTCCTGACTTTC,CASSVSPGGGTSGANVLTF
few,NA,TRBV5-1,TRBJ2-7,TGCGCCAGCAGCTTCCAGGCCTCTCCTAACGAGCAGTACTTC,CASSFQASPNEQYF